This section outlines one TCR beta chain sequence together with its context. Its antigen remains unidentified. This sample is drawn from a study of Ad26.COV2.S vaccination and SARS-CoV-2 variants. Study-level points and caveats: Breadth measured for non-spike TCRs was similar across vaccine and placebo recipients.

Between the trimmed V and J ends, which lost 2 bases and 8 bases, there was a span of 17 bases. This CDR3 comprises 15 residues. Germline CDR1 and CDR2: SGHVS and FQNEAQ. Libraries were prepared by immunoSEQ multiplex PCR; TCRdb keeps only in-frame clonotypes and omits some of them. The data hold some 480,000 clones, with roughly 85% observed a single time. Stated treatment: approximately 18 received Ad26.COV2.S at low or high dose, single or two shots; about 5 received placebo; per-sample allocation not given. Samples came from day 63 after the first vaccine or placebo injection. This chain links TRBV7-8 with TRBJ2-3; no clear D. The starting material was peripheral blood, obtained in a trial of Ad26.COV2.S vaccine versus placebo. This sequence was found in a person between 18 and 65 years old who received the Ad26.COV2.S COVID-19 vaccine or a placebo. The CDR3 loop is CASSLIDGLVGTQYF. In nucleotides, the CDR3 is TGTGCCAGCAGCTTAATCGATGGGTTAGTTGGTACGCAGTATTTT. Full variable domain (missing parts from reference TRBV7-8 and TRBJ2-3): GAGVSQSPRYKVAKRGQDVALRCDPISGHVSLFWYQQALGQGPEFLTYFQNEAQLDKSGLPSDRFFAERPEGSVSTLKIQRTQQEDSAVYLCASSLIDGLVGTQYFGPGTRLTVL.